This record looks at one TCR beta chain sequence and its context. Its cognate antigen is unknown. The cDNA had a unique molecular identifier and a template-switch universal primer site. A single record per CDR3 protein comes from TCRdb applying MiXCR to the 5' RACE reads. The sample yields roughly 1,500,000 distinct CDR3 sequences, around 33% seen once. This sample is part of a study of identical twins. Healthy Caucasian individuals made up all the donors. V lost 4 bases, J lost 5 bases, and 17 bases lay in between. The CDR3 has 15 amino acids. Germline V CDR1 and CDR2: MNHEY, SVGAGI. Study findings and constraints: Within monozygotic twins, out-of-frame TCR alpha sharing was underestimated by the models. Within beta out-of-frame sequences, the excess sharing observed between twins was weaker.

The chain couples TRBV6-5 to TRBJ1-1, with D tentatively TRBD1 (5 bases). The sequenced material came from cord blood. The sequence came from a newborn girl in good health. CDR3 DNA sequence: TGTGCCAGCAGTTTTAGTCCCCAGGGAAAAACTGAAGCTTTCTTT. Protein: CASSFSPQGKTEAFF.